Below are 9 T cell receptor beta chains sequenced from a single sample in a study of cytomegalovirus exposure and HLA in healthy donors. PCR primers comprised 60 Vbeta and 13 Jbeta primers. The protocol was immunoSEQ multiplex PCR, while the TCRdb copy is restricted to in-frame clones and leaves out a portion. The table shows some 150,000 clones, with 70% to 85% occurring only once. The sequenced sample consisted of PBMCs. These receptors came from a man younger than 45 in good health and CMV-seronegative.

In this sample, this clone turned up once. This chain joins TRBV5-1 and TRBJ2-6; D gene ambiguous. This CDR3 region has 14 residues. V was trimmed by 1 base and J by 1 base, leaving 3 bases between them. The germline gives CDR1 SGHRS, CDR2 YFSETQ. As DNA, the CDR3 is TGCGCCAGCAGCTTGTCTTCTGGGGCCAACGTCCTGACTTTC. This translates into CASSLSSGANVLTF. The complete variable domain, with remaining parts taken from reference TRBV5-1 and TRBJ2-6, reads KAGVTQTPRYLIKTRGQQVTLSCSPISGHRSVSWYQQTPGQGLQFLFEYFSETQRNKGNFPGRFSGRQFSNSRSEMNVSTLELGDSALYLCASSLSSGANVLTFGAGSRLTVL.

The V call is TRBV19, the J call TRBJ2-1; TRBD1 matches 7 bases. The CDR3 consists of 15 residues. Germline V gene data show CDR1 as LNHDA and CDR2 as SQIVND (reference sequence). V was pared by 3 bases and J by 7 bases, with 9 bases of the junction left unmatched. The DNA for the CDR3 is TGTGCCAGTAGTATGGGTCAGGGGGTGGTGAATGAGCAGTTCTTC. This codes for CASSMGQGVVNEQFF.

The chain employs TRBV5-4 and TRBJ2-7; 11 bases map to TRBD1. Per the germline V gene, CDR1 is SGHNT and CDR2 is YYREEE (reference sequence). The CDR3 is 14 amino acids. V trimming: 4 bases; J trimming: 6 bases; junction bases outside the gene matches: 6. CDR3 sequence reads: CASSGGQGAREQYF. The CDR3 DNA is TGTGCCAGCAGCGGAGGACAGGGGGCACGCGAGCAGTACTTC. The full variable domain, its missing parts supplied by reference TRBV5-4 and TRBJ2-7, is ETGVTQSPTHLIKTRGQQVTLRCSSQSGHNTVSWYQQALGQGPQFIFQYYREEENGRGNFPPRFSGLQFPNYSSELNVNALELDDSALYLCASSGGQGAREQYFGPGTRLTVT.

The rearrangement joins TRBV5-8 to TRBJ1-1, with TRBD1 matching 8 bases. The CDR3 consists of 14 residues. The germline V gene encodes CDR1 SGHTS and CDR2 YDEGEE. With 5 bases clipped from V and 3 bases from J, the junction kept 6 bases outside the gene matches. The CDR3 loop reads CASRRYRGDTEAFF. The DNA of the CDR3 is TGTGCCAGCAGACGGTACAGGGGGGACACTGAAGCTTTCTTT.

This rearrangement joins TRBV13 to TRBJ2-5; 10 nucleotides agree with TRBD2. V shed 6 bases, J shed 1 base, and the junction held 2 bases outside the gene matches. The CDR3 is 14 amino acids. Germline V gene lookup returns CDR1 PRHDT and CDR2 FYEKMQ (reference sequence). CDR3 coding DNA: TGTGCCAGCAGGCAGCGGGGGGGCCAAGAGACCCAGTACTTC. The encoded protein is CASRQRGGQETQYF.

Regarding this clone: A junction end diverges from the germline sequence, so it may reflect a read error. The V gene is TRBV7-9, the J gene TRBJ2-7; D is possibly TRBD1 (8 bases). This CDR3 has 16 amino acids. CDR1 and CDR2 from the germline V gene are SEHNR and FQNEAQ (reference sequence). The CDR3 protein is CASSSLGLTGDYEQHF. CDR3 nucleotide sequence: TGTGCCAGCAGCTCCCTCGGTCTGACAGGGGACTACGAGCAGCACTTC.

The chain is built from TRBV2 and TRBJ2-3; 9 nucleotides agree with TRBD2. The CDR3 runs 14 residues. CDR1 SNHLY and CDR2 FYNNEI come from the germline V gene. The trim removed 4 bases at V and 8 bases at J, leaving 7 bases unmatched. The CDR3 sequence is CASSGTSESGTQYF. The CDR3 DNA reads TGTGCCAGCAGTGGGACTAGCGAATCCGGTACGCAGTATTTT.

The genes are TRBV5-1 and TRBJ2-5, with 7 positions matching TRBD2. The germline CDR1 and CDR2 sequences are SGHRS and YFSETQ. J lost 1 base, V lost 0 bases, and 6 bases had no gene match. This CDR3 is built from 16 residues. The DNA of the CDR3 is TGCGCCAGCAGCTTGGTGGCTAGCGGATTCCAAGAGACCCAGTACTTC. Translating gives CASSLVASGFQETQYF.

V is TRBV2 and J is TRBJ2-3; 13 bases match TRBD2. With 4 bases clipped from V and 5 bases from J, the junction kept 3 bases outside the gene matches. Germline V lookup: CDR1 SNHLY, CDR2 FYNNEI. CDR3 length: 15 residues. The CDR3 bases are TGTGCCAGCAGTGGGACTAGCGGGGGCGTAGATACGCAGTATTTT. The encoded protein is CASSGTSGGVDTQYF. The full variable domain, in which reference TRBV2 and TRBJ2-3 provide the parts outside the CDR3, is EPEVTQTPSHQVTQMGQEVILRCVPISNHLYFYWYRQILGQKVEFLVSFYNNEISEKSEIFDDQFSVERPDGSNFTLKIRSTKLEDSAMYFCASSGTSGGVDTQYFGPGTRLTVL.